A single sample gave rise to the 19 T cell receptor beta chains below, sequenced in a study of cytomegalovirus exposure and HLA in healthy donors. The table came from immunoSEQ multiplex PCR; TCRdb's copy has only in-frame clones and leaves some out. The table includes approximately 180,000 clones, around nine tenths detected once. Sequencing input: PBMCs. These receptors came from a woman aged 30 to 39 in good health and CMV-seronegative.

This clone was picked up a small number of times. The CDR3 is CASSGERHPSTDTQYF. DNA for the CDR3: TGTGCCAGTAGTGGAGAGCGGCACCCTAGCACAGATACGCAGTATTTT. The V call is TRBV19, the J call TRBJ2-3; D may be TRBD2 (5 bases). Germline V CDR1 and CDR2: LNHDA, SQIVND (reference sequence). The V end lost 5 bases, the J end lost 0 bases, and 15 bases lay between the germline ends. CDR3 length: 16 residues.

The chain joins TRBV5-1 to TRBJ1-1, with a tentative D call TRBD1 (5 bases). V was trimmed by 4 bases and J by 1 base, leaving 8 bases between them. The germline gives CDR1 SGHRS, CDR2 YFSETQ. The CDR3 runs 13 residues. The CDR3: CASSGARNTEAFF. DNA of the CDR3: TGCGCCAGCAGCGGGGCGCGGAACACTGAAGCTTTCTTT.

The V gene is TRBV29-1, the J gene TRBJ2-7, with 10 bases matching TRBD2. With 6 bases clipped from V and 0 bases from J, the junction kept 11 bases outside the gene matches. The germline CDR1 and CDR2 sequences are SQVTM and ANQGSEA. This CDR3 is built from 16 residues. CDR3 protein: CSVAGTSVFSSYEQYF. CDR3 nucleotide sequence: TGCAGCGTCGCCGGGACTAGCGTCTTTAGCTCCTACGAGCAGTACTTC.

This clone came up a few times. This chain links TRBV2 with TRBJ2-7; 7 nucleotides align to TRBD1. This CDR3 is built from 12 residues. CDR1 and CDR2 (germline): SNHLY, FYNNEI. Trimming took 5 bases from V and 7 from J; bases not matched to a gene: 5. Here the CDR3 DNA reads TGTGCCAGCAGTACTGACAGGGAAGAGCAGTACTTC. This encodes CASSTDREEQYF.

The chain recombines TRBV27 with TRBJ2-7; D possibly corresponds to TRBD2 (6 bases). V lost 7 bases, J lost 5 bases, and 18 bases lay in between. Germline loops: CDR1 MNHEY, CDR2 SMNVEV (reference sequence). This CDR3 has 14 amino acids. Here the CDR3 DNA reads TGTGCCAGCAATCCTGTTGCGGGGATCGACGAGCAGTACTTC. Translating it yields CASNPVAGIDEQYF.

The chain joins TRBV7-9 to TRBJ2-1, with TRBD1 identical over 7 bases. Germline CDR1 reads SEHNR; CDR2 reads FQNEAQ (reference sequence). The CDR3 spans 16 residues. After removal of 5 bases from V and 1 base from J, the junction contained 8 bases not matched to a gene. CDR3 in DNA: TGTGCCAGCAGCCCCCGGACAGGCTATTCCTACAATGAGCAGTTCTTC. It is translated as CASSPRTGYSYNEQFF.

The chain links TRBV10-3 to TRBJ2-1, with 8 positions matching TRBD2. This CDR3 region has 16 residues. Germline V gives CDR1 ENHRY, CDR2 SYGVKD. The V gene end was trimmed by 0 bases and the J gene end by 4 bases; junction bases not matched to a gene: 5. In DNA, the CDR3 is TGTGCCATCAGTGAGTCAAGAACTAGCGGTTACAATGAGCAGTTCTTC. Translation: CAISESRTSGYNEQFF.

This clone has a handful of counts. V and J are TRBV30 and TRBJ1-6, with a possible D match to TRBD1 (6 bases). V was shortened by 3 bases and J by 10 bases, with 10 bases between the two germline ends. CDR3 length: 12 amino acids. Per the germline V gene, CDR1 is GTSNPN and CDR2 is SVGIG (reference sequence). CDR3 sequence reads: CAWRGASSPLHF. The CDR3 DNA sequence: TGTGCCTGGAGGGGGGCAAGCTCACCCCTCCACTTT.

V usage is TRBV13 and J usage is TRBJ2-1; D might be TRBD2 (7 bases). Germline-derived CDR1 and CDR2 are PRHDT and FYEKMQ (reference sequence). CDR3 length equals 15 residues. The V gene lost 2 bases and the J gene lost 7 bases, with 15 bases spanning the gap. CDR3 nucleotides: TGTGCCAGCAGCTTAAGGGGGGGGCCAGATAATGAGCAGTTCTTC. As protein: CASSLRGGPDNEQFF.

J is TRBJ1-6 and V is TRBV7-9, with a possible D match to TRBD1 (6 bases). The CDR3 spans 14 residues. Germline-derived CDR1 and CDR2 are SEHNR and FQNEAQ (reference sequence). V lost 1 base and J lost 7, with 8 bases in between. CDR3 sequence reads: CASSLVGANSPLHF. Written as DNA, the CDR3 is TGTGCCAGCAGCTTAGTGGGGGCGAATTCACCCCTCCACTTT.

V usage is TRBV10-3 and J usage is TRBJ1-6; 7 bases fit TRBD1. V dropped 3 bases and J dropped 8; count of bases not matched to a gene: 4. The CDR3 is 14 residues long. Germline V gene lookup returns CDR1 ENHRY and CDR2 SYGVKD. The CDR3 sequence is CAISDRGRDSPLHF. CDR3 coding DNA: TGTGCCATCAGTGATAGGGGGCGGGATTCACCCCTCCACTTT.

This clone has a handful of counts. This chain links TRBV30 with TRBJ1-3; no reliable D call. The CDR3 has 17 amino acids. V lost 1 base to trimming and J lost 0 bases, with 16 bases between them. Germline V CDR1 and CDR2: GTSNPN, SVGIG (reference sequence). CDR3 amino acids: CAWSADLFRPSGNTIYF. The CDR3 nucleotides read TGTGCCTGGAGTGCCGATCTCTTCAGGCCCTCTGGAAACACCATATATTTT.

This chain links TRBV5-1 with TRBJ1-1; D unresolved. Germline loops: CDR1 SGHRS, CDR2 YFSETQ. The V gene lost 0 bases and the J gene lost 0 bases, with 9 bases spanning the gap. The CDR3 runs 15 residues. CDR3 in amino acids: CASSLAAGMNTEAFF. CDR3 DNA sequence: TGCGCCAGCAGCTTGGCGGCAGGAATGAACACTGAAGCTTTCTTT.

The rearrangement joins TRBV6-1 to TRBJ2-3; TRBD2 matches at 10 bases. Germline trimming cut 5 bases from V and 15 bases from J; bases unmatched to any gene: 8. The CDR3 consists of 12 residues. CDR1 and CDR2 (germline): MNHNS, SASEGT. CDR3 protein: CASSSGASGGYF. The DNA of the CDR3 is TGTGCCAGCAGTTCGGGGGCTAGCGGGGGTTATTTT.

This clone has just one count. The chain joins TRBV2 to TRBJ2-3, with TRBD2 identical over 9 bases. V shed 7 bases and J 1 base; nucleotides not matched to a gene: 6. CDR3 length equals 15 residues. The germline gives CDR1 SNHLY, CDR2 FYNNEI. In DNA, the CDR3 is TGTGCCAGCAATTTTGAGCGGGGGGGCACAGATACGCAGTATTTT. The encoded protein is CASNFERGGTDTQYF.

CDR3: CASSIARNQPQHF. DNA of the CDR3: TGTGCCAGTAGTATAGCGAGGAATCAGCCCCAGCATTTT. The rearrangement links TRBV19 to TRBJ1-5; D is unresolved. This CDR3 contains 13 residues. V lost 1 base to trimming and J lost 4 bases, with 5 bases between them. Germline CDR1 is LNHDA and CDR2 is SQIVND (reference sequence).

This chain links TRBV29-1 with TRBJ1-3, with D unresolved. Germline V gives CDR1 SQVTM, CDR2 ANQGSEA. With 4 bases removed from V and 2 bases from J, the gap between germline ends came to 9 bases. The CDR3 covers 13 residues. CDR3 DNA: TGCAGCGTTGGTTTCGGGGCTGGAAACACCATATATTTT. Translation: CSVGFGAGNTIYF.

The genes are TRBV2 and TRBJ1-4, with D unclear. The CDR3 spans 16 residues. V lost 5 bases and J 2 bases, leaving 15 bases between the germline ends. Germline V CDR1 and CDR2: SNHLY, FYNNEI. In DNA form, the CDR3 reads TGTGCCAGCAGTAAGACGCACCACGGGACTAATGAAAAACTGTTTTTT. This translates into CASSKTHHGTNEKLFF.

V gene TRBV6-6 combines with J gene TRBJ2-5; TRBD2 is a possible D gene (6 bases). In germline, CDR1 is MNHNY, CDR2 SVGAGI (reference sequence). Deletions cut 2 bases from V and 5 bases from J, with 18 bases between. The CDR3 spans 16 residues. CDR3 loop: CASSYGWGGGGETQYF. In DNA form, the CDR3 reads TGTGCCAGCAGTTACGGTTGGGGCGGAGGAGGGGAGACCCAGTACTTC.